Listed here are 14 T cell receptor beta chains from one sample, sequenced in a study of monozygotic twins with inflammatory bowel disease. TCRdb re-called the 5' RACE reads and catalogs CDR3 proteins one per entry, DNA excluded. This repertoire includes tens of thousands of distinct CDR3 sequences. Sequencing was carried out using blood. The receptor set was obtained from a human donor with ulcerative colitis or Crohn's disease, or a healthy co-twin of an affected twin (not recorded which).

The chain has TRBV5-1 and TRBJ2-1; absent DNA, TCRdb's TRBD1 call cannot be checked. The germline CDR1 and CDR2 sequences are SGHRS and YFSETQ. The CDR3 spans 12 residues. The CDR3 reads CASSQGYNEQFF.

CDR3: CSARVGRTYEQYF. This sequence joins TRBV20-1 and TRBJ2-7. The length of the CDR3 is 13 residues. Germline assignment: CDR1 DFQATT and CDR2 SNEGSKA (reference sequence).

This chain connects TRBV7-9 to TRBJ1-1; TCRdb lists TRBD1, though no DNA is available to test this call. CDR3 size: 16 residues. In germline, CDR1 is SEHNR, CDR2 FQNEAQ (reference sequence). The CDR3 protein is CASSLGGQGANTEAFF.

V is TRBV29-1 and J is TRBJ2-1; the D call of TRBD1 rests on TCRdb alone, since no DNA is present to check it. CDR1 is SQVTM, CDR2 ANQGSEA, per germline. The CDR3 is 11 amino acids. This CDR3 is CSGQGAWEQFF.

The gene calls are TRBV5-4 and TRBJ2-2; as DNA is missing, the TRBD1 call by TCRdb cannot be tested. Germline V gives CDR1 SGHNT, CDR2 YYREEE (reference sequence). This CDR3 is 15 amino acids long. The CDR3 sequence: CASSTGGRTTGELFF.

The chain uses TRBV13 and TRBJ2-3; TCRdb calls TRBD2, which cannot be checked without DNA. CDR1 is PRHDT and CDR2 is FYEKMQ in the germline V gene (reference sequence). This CDR3 is 17 amino acids long. This chain's CDR3 is CASSLRGRRGLGDTQYF. Drawing the rest from reference TRBV13 and TRBJ2-3, the complete variable domain is AAGVIQSPRHLIKEKRETATLKCYPIPRHDTVYWYQQGPGQDPQFLISFYEKMQSDKGSIPDRFSAQQFSDYHSELNMSSLELGDSALYFCASSLRGRRGLGDTQYFGPGTRLTVL.

The V gene is TRBV29-1, the J gene TRBJ1-2; TCRdb proposes TRBD1, but this gene call is untestable without DNA. This CDR3 is 13 amino acids long. Germline V gives CDR1 SQVTM, CDR2 ANQGSEA. CDR3 in amino acids: CSVQTTGNYGYTF.

The chain recombines TRBV25-1 with TRBJ2-5; TCRdb lists TRBD2, though no DNA is available to test this call. The CDR3 contains 16 residues. In germline, CDR1 is MGHDK, CDR2 SYGVNS. This CDR3 is CASSGTSIVLQETQYF.

The chain combines TRBV3-1 with TRBJ2-7. Germline values: CDR1 LGHDT, CDR2 YNNKEL (reference sequence). The CDR3 is made up of 12 amino acids. The CDR3 sequence: CASSQVPNEQYF.

The V and J genes are TRBV29-1 and TRBJ1-2; no DNA is available, so the TRBD1 call from TCRdb remains unchecked. Germline V gene sequence: CDR1 SQVTM, CDR2 ANQGSEA. The CDR3 is made up of 12 amino acids. CDR3 protein: CSVGDSNYGYTF.

This chain joins TRBV20-1 and TRBJ2-1; as DNA is missing, the TRBD1 call by TCRdb cannot be tested. Per germline, CDR1 DFQATT and CDR2 SNEGSKA (reference sequence). The CDR3 length is 15 residues. The CDR3 reads CSALDTSHRVNEQFF.

The J gene is TRBJ1-3, the V gene TRBV28; as DNA is missing, the TRBD1 call by TCRdb cannot be tested. Germline V CDR1 and CDR2: MDHEN, SYDVKM. The CDR3 runs 14 residues. The CDR3 loop is CASSRGLSGNTIYF.

The rearrangement joins TRBV7-2 to TRBJ1-1; without DNA, the TCRdb call of TRBD1 cannot be checked. This CDR3 contains 15 residues. The V gene's germline CDR1 is SGHTA and CDR2 FQGNSA. This chain's CDR3 is CASCLLGMRNTEAFF. Full variable domain (outside the CDR3, taken from reference TRBV7-2 and TRBJ1-1): GAGVSQSPSNKVTEKGKDVELRCDPISGHTALYWYRQSLGQGLEFLIYFQGNSAPDKSGLPSDRFSAERTGGSVSTLTIQRTQQEDSAVYLCASCLLGMRNTEAFFGQGTRLTVV.

This chain joins TRBV18 and TRBJ2-7. Germline lookup yields CDR1 KGHSH and CDR2 LQKENI. The CDR3 runs 14 residues. CDR3 sequence reads: CASSPSFLFYEQYF.